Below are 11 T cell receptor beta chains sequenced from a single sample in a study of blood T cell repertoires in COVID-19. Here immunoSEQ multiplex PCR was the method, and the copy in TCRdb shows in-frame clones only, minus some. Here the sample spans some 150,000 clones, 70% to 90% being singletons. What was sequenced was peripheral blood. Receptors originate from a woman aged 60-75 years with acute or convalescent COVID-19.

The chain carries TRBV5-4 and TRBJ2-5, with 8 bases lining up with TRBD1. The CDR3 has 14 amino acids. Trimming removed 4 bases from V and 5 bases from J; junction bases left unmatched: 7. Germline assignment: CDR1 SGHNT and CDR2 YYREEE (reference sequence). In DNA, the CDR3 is TGTGCCAGCAGCCCGGACAGGGTTGGGGAGACCCAGTACTTC. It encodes CASSPDRVGETQYF.

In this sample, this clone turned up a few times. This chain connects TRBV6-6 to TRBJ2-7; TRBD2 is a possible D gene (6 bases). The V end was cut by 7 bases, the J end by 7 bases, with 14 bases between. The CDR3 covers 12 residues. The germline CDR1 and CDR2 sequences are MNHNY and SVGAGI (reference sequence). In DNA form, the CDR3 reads TGTGCCAGCACTAGGGCGGGAATGGAGCAGTACTTC. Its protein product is CASTRAGMEQYF.

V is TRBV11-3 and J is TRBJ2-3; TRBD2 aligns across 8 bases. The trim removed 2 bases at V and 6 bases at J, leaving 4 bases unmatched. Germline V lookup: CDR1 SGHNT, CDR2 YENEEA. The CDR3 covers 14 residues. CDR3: CASSLRGGPDTQYF. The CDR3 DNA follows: TGTGCCAGCAGCTTACGCGGGGGGCCGGATACGCAGTATTTT.

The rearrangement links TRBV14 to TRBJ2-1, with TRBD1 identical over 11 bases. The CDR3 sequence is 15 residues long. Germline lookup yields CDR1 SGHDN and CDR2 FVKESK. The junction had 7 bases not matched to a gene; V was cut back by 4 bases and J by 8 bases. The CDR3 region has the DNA TGTGCCAGCAGCCTACGGACAGGGGGCATCGATGAGCAGTTCTTC. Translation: CASSLRTGGIDEQFF.

The CDR3 DNA is TGTGCCTCCCGGCGGGACTCGAACACCGGGGAGCTGTTTTTT. This gives the protein CASRRDSNTGELFF. The chain has TRBV30 and TRBJ2-2; D is possibly TRBD2 (6 bases). Trimming shortened V by 7 bases and J by 0 bases, and 12 bases separated the two germline ends. Germline assignment: CDR1 GTSNPN and CDR2 SVGIG (reference sequence). This CDR3 is 14 amino acids long.

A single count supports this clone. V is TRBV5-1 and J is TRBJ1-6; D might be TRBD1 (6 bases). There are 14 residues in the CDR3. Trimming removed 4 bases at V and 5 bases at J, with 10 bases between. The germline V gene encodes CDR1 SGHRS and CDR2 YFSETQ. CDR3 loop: CASSQDSNNSPLHF. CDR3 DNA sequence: TGCGCCAGCAGCCAGGACAGCAATAATTCACCCCTCCACTTT.

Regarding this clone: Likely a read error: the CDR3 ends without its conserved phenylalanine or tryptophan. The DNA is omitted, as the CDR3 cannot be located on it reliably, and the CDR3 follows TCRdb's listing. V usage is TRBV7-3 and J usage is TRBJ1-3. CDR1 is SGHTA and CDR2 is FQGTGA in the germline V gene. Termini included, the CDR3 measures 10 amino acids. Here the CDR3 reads CASSFGGEAN.

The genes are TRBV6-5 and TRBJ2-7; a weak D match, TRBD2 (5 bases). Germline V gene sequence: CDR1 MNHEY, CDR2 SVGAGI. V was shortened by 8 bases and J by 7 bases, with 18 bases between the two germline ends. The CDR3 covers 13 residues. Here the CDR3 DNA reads TGTGCCAGCCCAGGCCCTGCGGGCTCTGAGCAGTACTTC. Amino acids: CASPGPAGSEQYF.

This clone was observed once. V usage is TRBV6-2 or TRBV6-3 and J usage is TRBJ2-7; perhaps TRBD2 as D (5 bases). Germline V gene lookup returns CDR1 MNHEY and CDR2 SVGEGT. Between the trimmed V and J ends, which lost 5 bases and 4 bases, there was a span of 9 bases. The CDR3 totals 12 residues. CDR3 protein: CASSGRGYEQYF. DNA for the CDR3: TGTGCCAGCAGTGGTCGGGGATACGAGCAGTACTTC.

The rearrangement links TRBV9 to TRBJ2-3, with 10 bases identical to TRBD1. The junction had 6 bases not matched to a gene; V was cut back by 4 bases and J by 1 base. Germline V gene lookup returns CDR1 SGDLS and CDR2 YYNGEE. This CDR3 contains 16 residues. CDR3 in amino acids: CASSPRTGGGTDTQYF. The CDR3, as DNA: TGTGCCAGCAGCCCCCGGACAGGGGGAGGCACAGATACGCAGTATTTT. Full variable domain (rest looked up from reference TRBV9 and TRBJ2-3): DSGVTQTPKHLITATGQRVTLRCSPRSGDLSVYWYQQSLDQGLQFLIQYYNGEERAKGNILERFSAQQFPDLHSELNLSSLELGDSALYFCASSPRTGGGTDTQYFGPGTRLTVL.

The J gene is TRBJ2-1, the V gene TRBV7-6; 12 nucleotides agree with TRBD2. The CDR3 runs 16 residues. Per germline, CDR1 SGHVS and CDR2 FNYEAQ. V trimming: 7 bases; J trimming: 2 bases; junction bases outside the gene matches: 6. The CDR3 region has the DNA TGTGCCAGCAAGGCTAGCGGGGGGGCCGCCTACAATGAGCAGTTCTTC. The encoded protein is CASKASGGAAYNEQFF.